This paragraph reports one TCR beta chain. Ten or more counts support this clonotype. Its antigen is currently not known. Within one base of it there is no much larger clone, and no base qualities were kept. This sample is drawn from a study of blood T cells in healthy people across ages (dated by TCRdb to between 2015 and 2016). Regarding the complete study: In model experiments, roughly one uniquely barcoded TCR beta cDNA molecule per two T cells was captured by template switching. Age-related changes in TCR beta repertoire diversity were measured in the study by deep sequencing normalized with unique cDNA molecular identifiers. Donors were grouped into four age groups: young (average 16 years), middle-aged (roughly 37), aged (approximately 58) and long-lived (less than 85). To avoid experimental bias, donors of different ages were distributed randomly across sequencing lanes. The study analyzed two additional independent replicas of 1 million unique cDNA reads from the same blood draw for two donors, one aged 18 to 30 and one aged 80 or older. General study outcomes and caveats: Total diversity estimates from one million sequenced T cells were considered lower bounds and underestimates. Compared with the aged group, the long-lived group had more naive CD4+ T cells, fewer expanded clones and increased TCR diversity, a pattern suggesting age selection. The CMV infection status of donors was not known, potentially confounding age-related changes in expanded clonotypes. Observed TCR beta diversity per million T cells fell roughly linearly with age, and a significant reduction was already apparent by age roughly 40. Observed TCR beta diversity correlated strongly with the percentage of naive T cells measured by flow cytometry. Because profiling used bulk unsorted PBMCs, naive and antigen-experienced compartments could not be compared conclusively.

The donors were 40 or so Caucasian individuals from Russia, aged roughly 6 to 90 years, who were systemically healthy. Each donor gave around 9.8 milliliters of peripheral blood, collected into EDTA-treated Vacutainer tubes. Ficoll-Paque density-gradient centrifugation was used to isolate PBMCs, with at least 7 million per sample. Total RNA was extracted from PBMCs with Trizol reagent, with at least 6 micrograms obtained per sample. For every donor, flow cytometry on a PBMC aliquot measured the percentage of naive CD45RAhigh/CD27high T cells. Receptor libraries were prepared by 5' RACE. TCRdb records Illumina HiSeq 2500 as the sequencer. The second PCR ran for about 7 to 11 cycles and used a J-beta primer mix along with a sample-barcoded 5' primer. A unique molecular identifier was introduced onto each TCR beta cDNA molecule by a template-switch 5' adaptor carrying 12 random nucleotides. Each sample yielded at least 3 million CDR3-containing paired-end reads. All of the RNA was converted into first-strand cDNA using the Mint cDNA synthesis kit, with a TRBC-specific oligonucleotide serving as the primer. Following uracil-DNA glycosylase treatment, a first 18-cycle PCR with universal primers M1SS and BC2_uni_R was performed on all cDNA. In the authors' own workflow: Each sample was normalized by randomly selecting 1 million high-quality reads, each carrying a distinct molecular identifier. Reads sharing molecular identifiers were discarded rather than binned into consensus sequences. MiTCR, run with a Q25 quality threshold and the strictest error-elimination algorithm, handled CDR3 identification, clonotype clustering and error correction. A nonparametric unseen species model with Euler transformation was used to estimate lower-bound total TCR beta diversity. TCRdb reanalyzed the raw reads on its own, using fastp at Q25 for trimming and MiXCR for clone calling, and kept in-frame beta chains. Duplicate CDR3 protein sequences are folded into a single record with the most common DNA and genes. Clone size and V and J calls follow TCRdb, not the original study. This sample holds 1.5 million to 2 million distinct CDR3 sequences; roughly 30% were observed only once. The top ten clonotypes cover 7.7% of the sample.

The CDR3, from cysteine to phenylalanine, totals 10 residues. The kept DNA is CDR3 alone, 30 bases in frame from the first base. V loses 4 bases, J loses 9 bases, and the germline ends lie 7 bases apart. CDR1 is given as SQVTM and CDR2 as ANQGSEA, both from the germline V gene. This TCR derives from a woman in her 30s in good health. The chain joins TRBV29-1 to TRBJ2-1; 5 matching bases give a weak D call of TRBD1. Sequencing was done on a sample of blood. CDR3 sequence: CSVGGPEQFF. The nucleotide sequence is TGCAGCGTTGGGGGCCCTGAGCAGTTCTTC.